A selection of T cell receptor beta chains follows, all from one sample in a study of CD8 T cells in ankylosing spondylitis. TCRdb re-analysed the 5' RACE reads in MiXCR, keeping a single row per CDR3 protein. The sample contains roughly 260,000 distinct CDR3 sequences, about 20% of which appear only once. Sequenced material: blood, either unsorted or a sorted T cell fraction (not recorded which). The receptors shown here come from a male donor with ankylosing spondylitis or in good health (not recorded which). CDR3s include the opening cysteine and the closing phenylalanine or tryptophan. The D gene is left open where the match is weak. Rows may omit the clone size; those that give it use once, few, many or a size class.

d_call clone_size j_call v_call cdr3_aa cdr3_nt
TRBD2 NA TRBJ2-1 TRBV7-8 CASSLMNPSGGGEQFF TGTGCCAGCAGCTTAATGAATCCTAGCGGGGGAGGGGAGCAGTTCTTC
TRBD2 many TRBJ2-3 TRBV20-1 CSAHLLTSGGPGTQYF TGCAGTGCCCACCTTTTGACTAGCGGGGGACCAGGTACGCAGTATTTT
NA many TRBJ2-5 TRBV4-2 CASSQDDSWETQYF TGTGCCAGCAGCCAAGACGATAGCTGGGAGACCCAGTACTTC
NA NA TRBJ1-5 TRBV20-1 CSASRGAGNQPQHF TGCAGTGCTAGTCGTGGAGCGGGCAATCAGCCCCAGCATTTT
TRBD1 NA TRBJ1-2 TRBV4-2 CASSQEVNRGSYGYTF TGTGCCAGCAGCCAAGAGGTAAACAGGGGCAGCTATGGCTACACCTTC
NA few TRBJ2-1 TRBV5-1 CASSPDINNEQFF TGCGCCAGCAGCCCGGACATAAACAATGAGCAGTTCTTC
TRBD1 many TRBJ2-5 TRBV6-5 CASSYATGEETQYF TGTGCCAGCAGTTACGCAACAGGGGAAGAGACCCAGTACTTC
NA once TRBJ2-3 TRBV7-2 CASSGTRLGTDTQYF TGTGCCAGCAGTGGAACTAGGCTGGGAACAGATACGCAGTATTTT
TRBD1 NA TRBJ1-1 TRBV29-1 CSVSLGTGLMDTEAFF TGCAGCGTTTCCCTAGGGACAGGGTTAATGGACACTGAAGCTTTCTTT
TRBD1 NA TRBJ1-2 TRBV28 CASSFRGGHGYTF TGTGCCAGCAGTTTCCGAGGGGGCCATGGCTACACCTTC
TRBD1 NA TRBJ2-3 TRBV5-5 CASSSQGAADTQYF TGTGCCAGCAGCTCACAGGGGGCAGCGGATACGCAGTATTTT
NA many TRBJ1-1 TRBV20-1 CSARPQGGTEAFF TGCAGTGCTAGACCCCAGGGTGGTACTGAAGCTTTCTTT
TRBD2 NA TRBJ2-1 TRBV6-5 CASSYSEREIYNEQFF TGTGCCAGCAGTTACTCGGAGCGGGAGATCTACAATGAGCAGTTCTTC
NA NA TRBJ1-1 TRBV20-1 CSARAQANTEAFF TGCAGTGCTAGAGCCCAGGCGAACACTGAAGCTTTCTTT
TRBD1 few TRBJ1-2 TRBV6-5 CASSYAGTGRGGYTF TGTGCCAGCAGTTACGCCGGGACAGGGAGGGGTGGCTACACCTTC
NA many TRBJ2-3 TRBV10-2 CASSDLYADTQYF TGCGCCAGCAGTGACCTGTACGCAGATACGCAGTATTTT
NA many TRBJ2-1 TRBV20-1 CSARPKDSNEQFF TGCAGTGCTAGACCCAAGGACAGCAATGAGCAGTTCTTC
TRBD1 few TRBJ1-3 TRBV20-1 CSAHRDSSGNTIYF TGCAGTGCCCACAGGGACAGCTCTGGAAACACCATATATTTT
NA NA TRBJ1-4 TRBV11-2 CASSLEKARTTSFEKLFF TGTGCCAGCAGCTTAGAAAAAGCACGGACCACTTCGTTCGAAAAACTGTTTTTT
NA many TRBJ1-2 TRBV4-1 CASSQDPDSLGYTF TGCGCCAGCAGCCAAGATCCAGACAGTCTTGGCTACACCTTC
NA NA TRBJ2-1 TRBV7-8 CASSLLQGLGEQFF TGTGCCAGCAGCCTATTACAGGGTTTGGGTGAGCAGTTCTTC
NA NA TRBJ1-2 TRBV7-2 CASSSQGPYGYTF TGTGCCAGCAGCTCACAGGGTCCCTATGGCTACACCTTC
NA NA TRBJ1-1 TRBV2 CASSDLEMNTEAFF TGTGCCAGCAGTGATCTAGAAATGAACACTGAAGCTTTCTTT
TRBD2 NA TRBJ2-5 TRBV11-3 CASSLGSSSGAAETQYF TGTGCCAGCAGCTTAGGCTCCTCTAGCGGGGCGGCGGAGACCCAGTACTTC
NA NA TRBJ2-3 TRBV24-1 CATSDTGSTDTQYF TGTGCCACCAGTGACACGGGTAGCACAGATACGCAGTATTTT
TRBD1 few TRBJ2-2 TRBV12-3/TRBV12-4 CASSLRGRDTGELFF TGTGCCAGCAGTTTAAGGGGGCGGGACACCGGGGAGCTGTTTTTT
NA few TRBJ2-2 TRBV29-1 CSVGGHDTGELFF TGCAGCGTTGGGGGGCACGACACCGGGGAGCTGTTTTTT
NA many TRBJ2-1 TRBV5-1 CASSLAGDEQFF TGCGCCAGCAGCTTGGCGGGGGATGAGCAGTTCTTC
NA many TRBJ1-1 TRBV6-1 CASSKAGNTEAFF TGTGCCAGCAGTAAGGCGGGGAACACTGAAGCTTTCTTT
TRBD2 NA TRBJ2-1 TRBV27 CASSHNGELARQFF TGTGCCAGCAGCCATAATGGGGAACTAGCGCGACAGTTCTTC
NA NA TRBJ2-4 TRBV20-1 CSAPRGPENIQYF TGCAGTGCCCCTCGTGGGCCCGAAAACATTCAGTACTTC
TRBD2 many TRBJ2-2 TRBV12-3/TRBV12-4 CASSPGGTTGELFF TGTGCCAGCAGTCCGGGGGGAACGACCGGGGAGCTGTTTTTT
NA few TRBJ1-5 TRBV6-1 CASSEGRSNQPQHF TGTGCCAGCAGTGAAGGCAGGAGCAATCAGCCCCAGCATTTT
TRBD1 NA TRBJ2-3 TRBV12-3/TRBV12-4 CATGTGGSDTQYF TGTGCCACCGGGACAGGGGGTTCAGATACGCAGTATTTT
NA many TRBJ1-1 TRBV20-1 CSATAWDKGTGTEAFF TGCAGTGCTACAGCCTGGGACAAAGGAACGGGCACTGAAGCTTTCTTT
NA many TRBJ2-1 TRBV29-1 CSVAASGPNNEQFF TGCAGCGTTGCGGCGTCGGGACCTAACAATGAGCAGTTCTTC
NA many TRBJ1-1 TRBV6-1 CASSEAGGTKAFF TGTGCCAGCAGTGAAGCAGGCGGGACCAAAGCTTTCTTT
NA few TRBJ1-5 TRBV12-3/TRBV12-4 CASSLADRLNQPQHF TGTGCCAGCAGTTTAGCAGACAGGCTCAATCAGCCCCAGCATTTT
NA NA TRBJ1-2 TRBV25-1 CASSEFPEGGYTF TGTGCCAGCAGTGAATTCCCGGAAGGAGGCTACACCTTC
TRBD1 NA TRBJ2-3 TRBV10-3 CAAGRTGGTDTQYF TGTGCCGCAGGGCGGACAGGGGGCACAGATACGCAGTATTTT
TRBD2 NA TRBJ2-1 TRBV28 CASSLYGLAGSGEQFF TGTGCCAGCAGTTTATACGGGCTAGCGGGTAGTGGCGAGCAGTTCTTC
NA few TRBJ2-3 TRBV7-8 CASTLKQTSTDTQYF TGTGCCAGCACCCTCAAACAGACTAGCACAGATACGCAGTATTTT
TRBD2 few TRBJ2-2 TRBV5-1 CASREAGVNGELFF TGCGCCAGCAGAGAGGCGGGAGTGAACGGGGAGCTGTTTTTT
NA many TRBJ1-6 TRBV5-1 CASSLDYPNSPLHF TGCGCCAGCAGCTTGGACTACCCTAATTCACCCCTCCACTTT
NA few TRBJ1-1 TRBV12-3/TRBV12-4 CASSLDENTEAFF TGTGCCAGCAGTTTGGACGAGAACACTGAAGCTTTCTTT
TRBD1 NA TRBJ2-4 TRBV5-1 CASSLTGQGGKNIQYF TGCGCCAGCAGCCTTACCGGACAGGGTGGCAAAAACATTCAGTACTTC
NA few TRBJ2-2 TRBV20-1 CSAREFTKSLNTGELFF TGCAGTGCTAGAGAATTCACGAAAAGCCTAAACACCGGGGAGCTGTTTTTT
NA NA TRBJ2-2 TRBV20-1 CSAFPLSGELFF TGCAGTGCCTTCCCCCTATCCGGGGAGCTGTTTTTT
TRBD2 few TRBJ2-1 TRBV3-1 CATRAGGNYNEQFF TGTGCCACACGAGCGGGGGGCAACTACAATGAGCAGTTCTTC
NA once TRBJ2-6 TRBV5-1 CASSLIGNLHSGANVLTF TGCGCCAGCAGCTTAATAGGAAACCTACACTCTGGGGCCAACGTCCTGACTTTC
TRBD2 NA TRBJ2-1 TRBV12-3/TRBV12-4 CASRGLAAEVNEQFF TGTGCCAGCAGGGGACTAGCGGCAGAGGTTAATGAGCAGTTCTTC
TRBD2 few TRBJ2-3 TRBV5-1 CASSPTSGGTLNTQYF TGCGCCAGCAGCCCAACTAGCGGGGGGACCCTCAATACGCAGTATTTT
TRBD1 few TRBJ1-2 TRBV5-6 CASSSGTGLAGYTF TGTGCCAGCAGCTCCGGGACAGGGCTGGCTGGCTACACCTTC
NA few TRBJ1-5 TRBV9 CASSVGRDNQPQHF TGTGCCAGCAGCGTAGGGAGGGACAATCAGCCCCAGCATTTT